Presented here are 11 T cell receptor beta chains from one specimen sequenced in a study of cytomegalovirus exposure and HLA in healthy donors. The PCR was carried out with 60 Vbeta primers and 13 Jbeta primers. The data were produced by immunoSEQ multiplex PCR, yet TCRdb's version contains in-frame clones alone and is incomplete. The data hold around 130,000 clones, with roughly four fifths observed a single time. Input material: PBMCs. These TCRs come from a woman between 50 and 59 years old in good health and CMV-seronegative.

To note about this clone: Its ends do not fully match the called genes, so a read error is possible. The CDR3 DNA is TGTGCCAGCAGTTACTCGGACACCCGTCGCTACTACCCCTTC. As protein: CASSYSDTRRYYPF. The chain uses TRBV6-5 and TRBJ1-2; TRBD1 is a possible D gene (5 bases). The CDR3 has 14 residues. Germline CDR1 is MNHEY and CDR2 is SVGAGI.

The chain joins TRBV25-1 to TRBJ2-7; 8 bases are a match to TRBD1. The CDR3 consists of 15 residues. Germline CDR1 reads MGHDK; CDR2 reads SYGVNS. V lost 6 bases, J lost 4 bases, and 11 bases stayed unmatched. The CDR3 bases are TGTGCCAGCAGCCCCGGACAGGGATCTTGGTACGAGCAGTACTTC. Its translation is CASSPGQGSWYEQYF.

This chain connects TRBV29-1 to TRBJ1-1; D is undetermined. The CDR3 is 13 residues long. Trimming left V 4 bases short and J 1 base short, with 10 bases between. Germline V gives CDR1 SQVTM, CDR2 ANQGSEA. The CDR3 DNA follows: TGCAGCGTTGCCGGAGCACAGAACACTGAAGCTTTCTTT. This codes for CSVAGAQNTEAFF.

This chain joins TRBV21-1 and TRBJ1-3; TRBD1 is the table's D call and was not checked against the DNA. TRBV21-1 is described as a pseudogene. The CDR3 sequence is 16 residues long. The CDR3 bases are TGTGCCAGCAGCAAGGGAGGACAGGTCTCTGGAAACACCATATATTTT. It specifies CASSKGGQVSGNTIYF.

This clone is categorized as medium-sized (0.01 to 0.1%). The chain combines TRBV6-4 with TRBJ2-3; 10 bases are shared with TRBD2. Germline V gene data show CDR1 as MRHNA and CDR2 as SNTAGT. V was pared by 3 bases and J by 2 bases, with 2 bases of the junction left unmatched. This CDR3 is built from 15 residues. DNA for the CDR3: TGTGCCAGCAGTGAGCTAGCGGGAGCCACAGATACGCAGTATTTT. Translation: CASSELAGATDTQYF.

The chain combines TRBV5-1 with TRBJ1-2; D is uncertain. The CDR3 has 14 amino acids. Germline CDR1 and CDR2: SGHRS and YFSETQ. V was shortened by 0 bases and J by 5 bases, with 11 bases between the two germline ends. The CDR3 nucleotides read TGCGCCAGCAGCTTGGTGGCAGAAACATATGGCTACACCTTC. Residues: CASSLVAETYGYTF.

CDR3 protein: CASSVLAGREQYV. The CDR3 nucleotides are TGTGCCAGCAGTGTATTAGCAGGGCGCGAGCAGTACGTC. The V and J genes are TRBV6-1 and TRBJ2-7; D is perhaps TRBD1 (5 bases). The CDR3 contains 13 residues. From germline, CDR1 is MNHNS and CDR2 SASEGT. V lost 4 bases to trimming and J lost 6 bases, with 13 bases between them.

The chain carries TRBV5-4 and TRBJ2-4; D is perhaps TRBD2 (5 bases). The length of the CDR3 is 14 residues. CDR1 and CDR2 from the germline V gene are SGHNT and YYREEE (reference sequence). V lost 2 bases and J 9 bases, leaving 15 bases between the germline ends. The CDR3: CASSFRESPGIQYF. CDR3 in DNA: TGTGCCAGCAGCTTTAGGGAGTCCCCGGGCATTCAGTACTTC.

Regarding this clone: The junction shows a germline mismatch at one end, possibly a read error. The chain has TRBV30 and TRBJ1-2, with D hard to call. CDR3 length: 13 amino acids. The germline V gene has CDR1 GTSNPN and CDR2 SVGIG (reference sequence). In nucleotides, the CDR3 is TGTGCCTGGAGTGTATCTAGTAACTATGGCTACCCCTTC. It encodes CAWSVSSNYGYPF. The full variable domain, rest sourced from reference TRBV30 and TRBJ1-2, is SQTIHQWPATLVQPVGSPLSLECTVEGTSNPNLYWYRQAAGRGLQLLFYSVGIGQISSEVPQNLSASRPQDRQFILSSKKLLLSDSGFYLCAWSVSSNYGYPFGSGTRLTVV.

V gene TRBV28 combines with J gene TRBJ2-7; D is unresolved. CDR3 length: 15 residues. Trimming took 6 bases from V and 0 from J, leaving 15 bases between them. From germline, CDR1 is MDHEN and CDR2 SYDVKM. The CDR3 nucleotides are TGTGCCAGCAGCCCCTCCGACACGAACTCCTACGAGCAGTACTTC. Translated: CASSPSDTNSYEQYF.

This sequence joins TRBV18 and TRBJ2-5; a weak D match, TRBD2 (6 bases). CDR3 length: 15 residues. V lost 0 bases to trimming and J lost 5 bases, with 13 bases between them. From germline, CDR1 is KGHSH and CDR2 LQKENI. The CDR3 reads CASSPPAGRGETQYF. CDR3 DNA: TGTGCCAGCTCACCACCGGCAGGCCGGGGGGAGACCCAGTACTTC.